The next 7 T cell receptor beta chains were all read from a single sample in a study of blood T cell repertoires in COVID-19. This table comes from immunoSEQ multiplex PCR, and its TCRdb copy is limited to in-frame clones, with some not included. The sample shows 200,000 to 300,000 clones, about 89% of them seen only once. Sequences were obtained from PBMCs or T cells enriched from blood (not recorded which). These receptor sequences come from a woman in her late teens or twenties who had recovered from COVID-19.

This clone showed up just a few times. The chain joins TRBV6-2 or TRBV6-3 to TRBJ2-3; 9 positions match TRBD2. V lost 4 bases to trimming and J lost 6 bases; unmatched junction nucleotides: 11. This CDR3 has 16 amino acids. Germline loops: CDR1 MNHEY, CDR2 SVGEGT. This CDR3 reads CASSSAQRGVSDTQYF. The DNA for the CDR3 is TGTGCCAGCAGTTCGGCTCAGCGGGGGGTCTCCGATACGCAGTATTTT.

The V call is TRBV15, the J call TRBJ2-5; weak D call: TRBD2 (6 bases). Trimming left V 0 bases short and J 5 bases short, with 16 bases between. CDR1 and CDR2 from the germline V gene are LNHNV and YYDKDF (reference sequence). The CDR3 is made up of 16 amino acids. The CDR3 loop is CATSRDVEGSFETQYF. The DNA of the CDR3 is TGTGCCACCAGCAGAGATGTGGAGGGGTCTTTTGAGACCCAGTACTTC.

This chain uses TRBV5-4 with TRBJ2-7; D possibly corresponds to TRBD1 (6 bases). Germline CDR1 reads SGHNT; CDR2 reads YYREEE (reference sequence). This CDR3 contains 15 residues. The ends were cut back, 4 bases at V and 3 bases at J, with 17 bases in the middle. CDR3 nucleotide sequence: TGTGCCAGCAGCCATCACAGGGAGCGCGACTACGAGCAGTACTTC. It yields the protein CASSHHRERDYEQYF.

This chain connects TRBV9 to TRBJ2-7, with 8 bases lining up with TRBD2. V trimming: 4 bases; J trimming: 4 bases; junction bases outside the gene matches: 13. Germline CDR1 is SGDLS and CDR2 is YYNGEE. CDR3 length: 16 amino acids. The CDR3 loop is CASSPREERETYEQYF. In DNA, the CDR3 is TGTGCCAGCAGCCCAAGAGAAGAGCGGGAGACTTACGAGCAGTACTTC.

This clone was observed a few times. The V call is TRBV6-5, the J call TRBJ2-7, with TRBD1 matching over 10 bases. Germline V lookup: CDR1 MNHEY, CDR2 SVGAGI. V lost 6 bases and J lost 5; bases outside the gene matches: 10. This CDR3 is 15 amino acids long. The CDR3: CASRGSGQGYDEQYF. The CDR3 coding sequence is TGTGCCAGCAGGGGGTCGGGACAGGGGTACGACGAGCAGTACTTC.

V and J are TRBV27 and TRBJ1-5; TRBD1 might be the D (5 bases). The germline V gene encodes CDR1 MNHEY and CDR2 SMNVEV (reference sequence). V was clipped by 3 bases and J by 2 bases, with 11 bases between them. This CDR3 region has 15 residues. The CDR3 coding sequence is TGTGCCAGCAGTTTTCAGGGAGGAGGCAATCAGCCCCAGCATTTT. The encoded protein is CASSFQGGGNQPQHF.

The chain joins TRBV19 to TRBJ1-5; D ambiguous. The CDR3 runs 14 residues. CDR1 is LNHDA and CDR2 is SQIVND in the germline V gene (reference sequence). With 1 base removed from V and 6 bases from J, the gap between germline ends came to 10 bases. The CDR3 sequence is CASSIALAGQPQHF. The DNA of the CDR3 is TGTGCCAGTAGTATAGCCCTTGCGGGTCAGCCCCAGCATTTT.